The present T cell receptor beta chain was sequenced within a study of cytomegalovirus exposure and HLA in healthy donors. PCR used 60 Vbeta primers and 13 Jbeta primers. In the source study's methods: As a later analysis found, there were roughly 80 million unique TCR beta chains, of which roughly 11 million were shared. The assay was immunoSEQ multiplex PCR, and TCRdb's table has in-frame clones only and misses some. V and J calls and clone size are given by that table; D and trimming were obtained from the DNA. The data show 130,000 or so clones, roughly 70% seen once. There are 16 residues in the CDR3. Germline CDR1 and CDR2: MDHEN and SYDVKM. The ends lost 2 bases at V and 4 bases at J; junction bases unmatched: 6.

The chain uses TRBV28 and TRBJ2-1; TRBD1 matches 9 bases. Sequenced material: PBMCs. This clonotype originated in a man between 40 and 49 years old in good health and CMV-seropositive. CDR3 sequence: CASSLLGTGSYNEQFF. For the CDR3, the DNA is TGTGCCAGCAGTTTACTGGGGACAGGGTCGTACAATGAGCAGTTCTTC.